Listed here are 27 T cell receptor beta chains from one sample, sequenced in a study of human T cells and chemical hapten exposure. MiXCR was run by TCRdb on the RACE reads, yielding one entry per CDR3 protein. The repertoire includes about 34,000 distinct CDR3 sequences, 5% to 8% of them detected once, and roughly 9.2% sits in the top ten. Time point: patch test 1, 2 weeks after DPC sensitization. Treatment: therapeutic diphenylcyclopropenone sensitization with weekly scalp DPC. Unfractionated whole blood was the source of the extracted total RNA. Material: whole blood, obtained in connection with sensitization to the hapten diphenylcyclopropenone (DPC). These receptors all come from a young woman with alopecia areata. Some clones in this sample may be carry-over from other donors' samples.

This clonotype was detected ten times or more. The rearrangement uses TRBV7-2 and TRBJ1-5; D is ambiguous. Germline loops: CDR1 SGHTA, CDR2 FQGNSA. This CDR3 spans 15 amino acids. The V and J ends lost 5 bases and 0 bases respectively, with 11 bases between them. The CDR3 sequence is CASSPTPNSNQPQHF. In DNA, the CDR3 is TGTGCCAGCAGCCCGACCCCAAATAGCAATCAGCCCCAGCATTTT.

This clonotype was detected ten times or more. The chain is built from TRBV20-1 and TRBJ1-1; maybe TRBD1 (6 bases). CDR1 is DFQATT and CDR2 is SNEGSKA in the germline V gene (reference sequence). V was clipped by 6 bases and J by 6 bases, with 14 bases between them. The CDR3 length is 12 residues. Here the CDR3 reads CSAPDRRSEAFF. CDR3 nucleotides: TGCAGTGCCCCAGACAGGAGATCTGAAGCTTTCTTT.

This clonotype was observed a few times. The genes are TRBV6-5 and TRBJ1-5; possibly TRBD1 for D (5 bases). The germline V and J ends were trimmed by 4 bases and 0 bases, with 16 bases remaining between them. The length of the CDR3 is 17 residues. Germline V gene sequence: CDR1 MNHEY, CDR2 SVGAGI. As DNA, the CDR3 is TGTGCCAGCAGTTCGGCCAGAGGGGTCTATAGCAATCAGCCCCAGCATTTT. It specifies CASSSARGVYSNQPQHF.

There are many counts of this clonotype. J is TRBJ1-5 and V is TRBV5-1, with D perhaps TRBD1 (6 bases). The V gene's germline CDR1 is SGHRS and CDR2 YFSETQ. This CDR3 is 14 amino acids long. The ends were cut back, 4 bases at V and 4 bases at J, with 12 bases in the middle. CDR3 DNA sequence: TGCGCCAGCAGCCTCGGGACACTGAATCAGCCCCAGCATTTT. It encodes CASSLGTLNQPQHF.

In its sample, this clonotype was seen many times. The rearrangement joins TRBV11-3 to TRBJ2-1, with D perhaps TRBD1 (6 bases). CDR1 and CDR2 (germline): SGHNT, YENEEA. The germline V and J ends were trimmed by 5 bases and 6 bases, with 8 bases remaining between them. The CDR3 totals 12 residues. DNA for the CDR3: TGTGCCAGCAGCCAGGACAGCAATGAGCAGTTCTTC. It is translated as CASSQDSNEQFF.

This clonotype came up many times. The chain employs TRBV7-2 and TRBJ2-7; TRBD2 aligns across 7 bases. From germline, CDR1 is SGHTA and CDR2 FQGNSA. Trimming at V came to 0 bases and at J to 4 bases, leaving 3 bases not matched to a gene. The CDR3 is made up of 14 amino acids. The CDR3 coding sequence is TGTGCCAGCAGCTTAGCGGGGGGGACTTACGAGCAGTACTTC. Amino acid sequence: CASSLAGGTYEQYF.

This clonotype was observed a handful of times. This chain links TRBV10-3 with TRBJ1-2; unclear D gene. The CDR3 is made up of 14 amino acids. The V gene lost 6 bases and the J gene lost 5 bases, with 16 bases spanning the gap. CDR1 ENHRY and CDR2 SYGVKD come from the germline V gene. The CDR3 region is CAIRSDGLLYGYTF. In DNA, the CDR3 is TGTGCCATCAGGTCGGACGGTTTGTTGTATGGCTACACCTTC.

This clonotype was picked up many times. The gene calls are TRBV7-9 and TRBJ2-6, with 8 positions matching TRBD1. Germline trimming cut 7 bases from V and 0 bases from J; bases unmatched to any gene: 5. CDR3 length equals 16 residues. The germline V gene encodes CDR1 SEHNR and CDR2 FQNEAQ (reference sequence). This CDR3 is CASKGQVDSGANVLTF. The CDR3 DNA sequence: TGTGCCAGCAAGGGACAGGTAGACTCTGGGGCCAACGTCCTGACTTTC.

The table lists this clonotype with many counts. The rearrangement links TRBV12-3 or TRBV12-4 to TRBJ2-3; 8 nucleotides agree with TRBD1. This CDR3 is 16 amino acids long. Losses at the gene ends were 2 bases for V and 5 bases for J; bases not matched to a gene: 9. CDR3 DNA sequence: TGTGCCAGCAGTTTAATGGCAGGGGGCGTCTTAGATACGCAGTATTTT. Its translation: CASSLMAGGVLDTQYF.

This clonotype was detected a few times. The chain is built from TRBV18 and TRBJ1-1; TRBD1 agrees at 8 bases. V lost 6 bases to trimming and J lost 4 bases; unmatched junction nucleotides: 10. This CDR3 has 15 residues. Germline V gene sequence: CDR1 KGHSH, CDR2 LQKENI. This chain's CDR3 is CASSIKTGEVTEAFF. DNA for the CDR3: TGTGCCAGCTCTATCAAGACAGGGGAGGTCACTGAAGCTTTCTTT.

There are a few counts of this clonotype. DNA for the CDR3: TGTGCCAGCAGTTACTACAGTTCAAGGGGATTGAACACTGAAGCTTTCTTT. It codes for CASSYYSSRGLNTEAFF. The rearrangement joins TRBV6-2 or TRBV6-3 to TRBJ1-1, with D possibly matching TRBD1 (5 bases). The V gene's germline CDR1 is MNHEY and CDR2 SVGEGT. Trimming removed 1 base at V and 0 bases at J, with 15 bases between. This CDR3 spans 17 amino acids.

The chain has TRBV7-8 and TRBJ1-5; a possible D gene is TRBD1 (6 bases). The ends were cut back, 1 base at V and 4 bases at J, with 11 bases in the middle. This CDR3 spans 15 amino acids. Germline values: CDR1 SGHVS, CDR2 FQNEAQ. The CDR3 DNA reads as TGTGCCAGCAGCTTAGGGACAGATCGAAATCAGCCCCAGCATTTT. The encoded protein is CASSLGTDRNQPQHF.

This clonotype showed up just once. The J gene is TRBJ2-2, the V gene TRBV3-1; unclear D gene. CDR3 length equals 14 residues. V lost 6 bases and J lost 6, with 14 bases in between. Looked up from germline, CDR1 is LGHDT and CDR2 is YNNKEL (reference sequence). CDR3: CASSSSSKAGELFF. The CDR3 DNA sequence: TGTGCCAGCAGTTCGAGTAGCAAGGCCGGGGAGCTGTTTTTT.

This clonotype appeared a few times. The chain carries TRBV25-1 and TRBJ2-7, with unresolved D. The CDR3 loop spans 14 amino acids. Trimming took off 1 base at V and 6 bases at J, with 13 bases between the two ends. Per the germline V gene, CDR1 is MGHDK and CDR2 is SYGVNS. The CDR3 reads CASSESTSGIEQYF. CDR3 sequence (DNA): TGTGCCAGCAGTGAATCGACTTCGGGCATCGAGCAGTACTTC.

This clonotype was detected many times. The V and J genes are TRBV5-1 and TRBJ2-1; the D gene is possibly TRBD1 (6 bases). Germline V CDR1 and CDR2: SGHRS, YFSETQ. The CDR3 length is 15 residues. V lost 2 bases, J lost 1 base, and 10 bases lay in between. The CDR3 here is CASSLQGFSYNEQFF. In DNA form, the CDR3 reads TGCGCCAGCAGCTTACAGGGCTTTTCCTACAATGAGCAGTTCTTC. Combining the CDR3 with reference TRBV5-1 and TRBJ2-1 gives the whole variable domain KAGVTQTPRYLIKTRGQQVTLSCSPISGHRSVSWYQQTPGQGLQFLFEYFSETQRNKGNFPGRFSGRQFSNSRSEMNVSTLELGDSALYLCASSLQGFSYNEQFFGPGTRLTVL.

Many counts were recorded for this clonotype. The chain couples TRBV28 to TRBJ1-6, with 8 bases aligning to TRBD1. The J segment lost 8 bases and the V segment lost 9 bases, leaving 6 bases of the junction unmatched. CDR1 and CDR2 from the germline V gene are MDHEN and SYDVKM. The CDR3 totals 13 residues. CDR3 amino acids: CASVRGLDSPLHF. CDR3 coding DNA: TGTGCCAGTGTCAGGGGGCTGGATTCACCCCTCCACTTT.

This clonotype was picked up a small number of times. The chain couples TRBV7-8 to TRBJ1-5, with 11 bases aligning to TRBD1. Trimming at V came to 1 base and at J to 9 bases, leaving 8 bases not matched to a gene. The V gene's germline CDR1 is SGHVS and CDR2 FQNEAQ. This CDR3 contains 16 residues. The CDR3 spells CASSLGVGTGGGPQHF. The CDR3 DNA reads TGTGCCAGCAGCTTAGGTGTCGGGACAGGGGGTGGGCCCCAGCATTTT.

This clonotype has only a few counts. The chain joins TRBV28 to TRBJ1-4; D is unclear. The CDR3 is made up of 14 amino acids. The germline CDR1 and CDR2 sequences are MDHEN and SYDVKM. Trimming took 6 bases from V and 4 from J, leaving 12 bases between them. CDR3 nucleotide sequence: TGTGCCAGCAGCCCCCACGGGCTTAATGAAAAACTGTTTTTT. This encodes CASSPHGLNEKLFF.

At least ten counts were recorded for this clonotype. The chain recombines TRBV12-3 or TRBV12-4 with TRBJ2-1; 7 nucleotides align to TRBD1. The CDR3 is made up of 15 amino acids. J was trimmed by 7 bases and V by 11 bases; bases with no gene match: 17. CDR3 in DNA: TGTGCCGTAGGGTTAGGGGGCACGGGTAGGAATGAGCAGTTCTTC. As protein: CAVGLGGTGRNEQFF.

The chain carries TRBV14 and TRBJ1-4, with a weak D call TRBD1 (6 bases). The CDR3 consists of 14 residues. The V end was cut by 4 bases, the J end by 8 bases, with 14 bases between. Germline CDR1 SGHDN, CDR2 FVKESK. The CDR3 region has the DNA TGTGCCAGCAGCCCCAGGGGAATACTGGAAAAACTGTTTTTT. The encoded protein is CASSPRGILEKLFF.

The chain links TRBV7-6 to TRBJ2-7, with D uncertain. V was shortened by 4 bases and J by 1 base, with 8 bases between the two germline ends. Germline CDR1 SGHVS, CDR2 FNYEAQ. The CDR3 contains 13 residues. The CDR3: CASSSYRSYEQYF. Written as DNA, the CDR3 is TGTGCCAGCAGCTCTTACAGATCCTACGAGCAGTACTTC.

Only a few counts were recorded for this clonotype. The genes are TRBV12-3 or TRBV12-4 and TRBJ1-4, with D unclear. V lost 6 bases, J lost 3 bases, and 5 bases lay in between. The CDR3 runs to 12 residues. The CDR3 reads CASSQSNEKLFF. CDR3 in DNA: TGTGCCAGCAGCCAGTCTAATGAAAAACTGTTTTTT.

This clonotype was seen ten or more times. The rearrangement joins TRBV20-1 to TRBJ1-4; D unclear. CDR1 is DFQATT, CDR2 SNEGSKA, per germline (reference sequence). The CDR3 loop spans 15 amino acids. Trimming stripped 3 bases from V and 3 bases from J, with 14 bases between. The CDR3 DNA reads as TGCAGTGCTAGGAGACTTCTCGGGGCTAATGAAAAACTGTTTTTT. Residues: CSARRLLGANEKLFF.

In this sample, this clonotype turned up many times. The DNA of the CDR3 is TGCGCCAGCACCTCGGGAGGGGCAGGGACTGAAGCTTTCTTT. The encoded protein is CASTSGGAGTEAFF. The chain couples TRBV5-1 to TRBJ1-1; perhaps TRBD1 as D (5 bases). CDR3 length: 14 residues. The germline gives CDR1 SGHRS, CDR2 YFSETQ. Between the trimmed V and J ends, which lost 6 bases and 5 bases, there was a span of 17 bases.

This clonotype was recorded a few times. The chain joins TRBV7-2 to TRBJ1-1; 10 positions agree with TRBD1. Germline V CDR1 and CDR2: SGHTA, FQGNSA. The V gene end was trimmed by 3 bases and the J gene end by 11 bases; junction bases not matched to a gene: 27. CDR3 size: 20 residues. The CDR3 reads CASSLGYGTGDLLVDPLAFF. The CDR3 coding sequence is TGTGCCAGCAGCTTGGGTTATGGGACAGGGGATTTGCTGGTGGACCCCTTGGCTTTCTTT. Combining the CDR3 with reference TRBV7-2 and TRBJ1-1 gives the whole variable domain GAGVSQSPSNKVTEKGKDVELRCDPISGHTALYWYRQSLGQGLEFLIYFQGNSAPDKSGLPSDRFSAERTGGSVSTLTIQRTQQEDSAVYLCASSLGYGTGDLLVDPLAFFGQGTRLTVV.

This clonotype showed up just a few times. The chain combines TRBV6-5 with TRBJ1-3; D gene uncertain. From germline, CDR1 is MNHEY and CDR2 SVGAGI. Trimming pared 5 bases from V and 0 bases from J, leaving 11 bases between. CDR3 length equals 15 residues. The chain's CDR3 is CASSPAASSGNTIYF. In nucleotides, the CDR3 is TGTGCCAGCAGTCCGGCAGCTAGCTCTGGAAACACCATATATTTT.

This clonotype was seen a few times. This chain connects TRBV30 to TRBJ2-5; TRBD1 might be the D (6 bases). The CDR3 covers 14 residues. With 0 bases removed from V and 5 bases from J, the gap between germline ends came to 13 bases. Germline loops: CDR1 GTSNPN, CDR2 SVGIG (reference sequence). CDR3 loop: CAWSVPRGVETQYF. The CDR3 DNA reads TGTGCCTGGAGTGTACCCAGGGGAGTGGAGACCCAGTACTTC.